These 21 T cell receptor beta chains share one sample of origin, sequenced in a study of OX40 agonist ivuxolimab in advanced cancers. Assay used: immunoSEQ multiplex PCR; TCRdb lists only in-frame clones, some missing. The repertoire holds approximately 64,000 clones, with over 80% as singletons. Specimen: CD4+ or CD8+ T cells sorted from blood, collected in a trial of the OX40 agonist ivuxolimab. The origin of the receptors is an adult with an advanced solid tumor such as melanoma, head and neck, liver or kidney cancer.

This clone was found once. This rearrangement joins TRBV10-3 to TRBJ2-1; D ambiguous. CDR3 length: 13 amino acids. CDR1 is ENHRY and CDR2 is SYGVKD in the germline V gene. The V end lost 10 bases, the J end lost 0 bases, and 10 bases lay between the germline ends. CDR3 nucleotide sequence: TGTGCCAACGCCGACACCTCCTACAATGAGCAGTTCTTC. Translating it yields CANADTSYNEQFF.

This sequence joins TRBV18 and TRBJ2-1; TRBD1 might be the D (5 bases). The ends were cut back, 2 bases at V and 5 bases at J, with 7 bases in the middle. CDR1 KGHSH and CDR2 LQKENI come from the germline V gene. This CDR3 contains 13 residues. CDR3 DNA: TGTGCCAGCTCACCAGTCAGGGACAATGAGCAGTTCTTC. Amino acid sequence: CASSPVRDNEQFF.

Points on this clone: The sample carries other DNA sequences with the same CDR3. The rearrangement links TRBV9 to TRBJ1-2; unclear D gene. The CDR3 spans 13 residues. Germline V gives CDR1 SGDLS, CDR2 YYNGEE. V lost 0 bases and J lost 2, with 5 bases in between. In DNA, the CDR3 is TGTGCCAGCAGCGTAGGTACGAACTATGGCTACACCTTC. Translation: CASSVGTNYGYTF. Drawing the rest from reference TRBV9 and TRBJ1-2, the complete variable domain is DSGVTQTPKHLITATGQRVTLRCSPRSGDLSVYWYQQSLDQGLQFLIQYYNGEERAKGNILERFSAQQFPDLHSELNLSSLELGDSALYFCASSVGTNYGYTFGSGTRLTVV.

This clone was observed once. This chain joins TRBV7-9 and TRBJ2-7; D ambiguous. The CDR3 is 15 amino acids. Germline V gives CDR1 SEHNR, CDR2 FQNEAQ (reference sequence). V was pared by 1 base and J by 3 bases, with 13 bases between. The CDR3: CASSLVGLEDYEQYF. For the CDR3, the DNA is TGTGCCAGCAGCTTAGTCGGCCTAGAGGACTACGAGCAGTACTTC.

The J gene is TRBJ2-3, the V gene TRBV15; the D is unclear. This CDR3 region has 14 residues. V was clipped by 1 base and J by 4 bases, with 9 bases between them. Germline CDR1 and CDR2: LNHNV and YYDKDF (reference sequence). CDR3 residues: CATSRAGSSDTQYF. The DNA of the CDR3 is TGTGCCACCAGCAGAGCAGGATCGTCAGATACGCAGTATTTT.

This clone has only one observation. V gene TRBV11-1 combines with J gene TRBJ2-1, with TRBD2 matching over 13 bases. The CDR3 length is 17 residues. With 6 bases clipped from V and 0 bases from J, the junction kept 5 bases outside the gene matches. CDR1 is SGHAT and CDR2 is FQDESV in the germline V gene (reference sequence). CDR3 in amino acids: CASSPGTSGISYNEQFF. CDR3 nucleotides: TGTGCCAGCAGTCCCGGGACTAGCGGGATCTCCTACAATGAGCAGTTCTTC.

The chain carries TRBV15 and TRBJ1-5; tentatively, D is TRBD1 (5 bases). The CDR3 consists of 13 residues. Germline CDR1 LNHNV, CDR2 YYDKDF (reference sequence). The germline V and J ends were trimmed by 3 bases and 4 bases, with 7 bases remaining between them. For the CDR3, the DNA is TGTGCCACCAGCAGCGACAGAAATCAGCCCCAGCATTTT. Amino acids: CATSSDRNQPQHF.

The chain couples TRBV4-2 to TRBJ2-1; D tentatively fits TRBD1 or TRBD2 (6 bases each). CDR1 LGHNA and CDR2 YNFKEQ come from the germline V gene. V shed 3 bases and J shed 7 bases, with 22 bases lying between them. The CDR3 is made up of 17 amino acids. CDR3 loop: CASSQGGFGGRGNEQFF. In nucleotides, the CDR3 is TGTGCCAGCAGCCAGGGAGGATTTGGGGGGCGAGGGAATGAGCAGTTCTTC.

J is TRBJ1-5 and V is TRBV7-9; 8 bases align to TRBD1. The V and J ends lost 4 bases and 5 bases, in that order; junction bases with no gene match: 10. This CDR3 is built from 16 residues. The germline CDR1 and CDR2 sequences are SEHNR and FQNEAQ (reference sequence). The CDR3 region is CASSSEDRAFDQPQHF. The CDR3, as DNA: TGTGCCAGCAGCTCCGAGGACAGGGCTTTCGATCAGCCCCAGCATTTT.

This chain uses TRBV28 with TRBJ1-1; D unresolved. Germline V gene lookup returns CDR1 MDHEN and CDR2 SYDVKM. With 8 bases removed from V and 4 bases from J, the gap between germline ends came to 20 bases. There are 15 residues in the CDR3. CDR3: CASGRNLGSPTEAFF. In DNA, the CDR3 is TGTGCCAGCGGGCGCAACTTGGGCTCACCCACTGAAGCTTTCTTT.

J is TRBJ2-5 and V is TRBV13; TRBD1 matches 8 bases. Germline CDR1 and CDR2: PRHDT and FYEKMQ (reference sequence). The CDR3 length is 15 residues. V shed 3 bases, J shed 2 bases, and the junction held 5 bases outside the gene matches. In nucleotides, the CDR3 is TGTGCCAGCAGCTTTACCGGGACAGGACAAGAGACCCAGTACTTC. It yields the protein CASSFTGTGQETQYF.

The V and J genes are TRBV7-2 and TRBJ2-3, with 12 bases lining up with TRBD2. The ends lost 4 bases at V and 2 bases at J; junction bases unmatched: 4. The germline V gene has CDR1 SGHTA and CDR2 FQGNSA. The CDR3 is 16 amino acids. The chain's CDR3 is CASSSTSGRPTDTQYF. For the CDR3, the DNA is TGTGCCAGCAGCTCAACTAGCGGGAGGCCCACAGATACGCAGTATTTT.

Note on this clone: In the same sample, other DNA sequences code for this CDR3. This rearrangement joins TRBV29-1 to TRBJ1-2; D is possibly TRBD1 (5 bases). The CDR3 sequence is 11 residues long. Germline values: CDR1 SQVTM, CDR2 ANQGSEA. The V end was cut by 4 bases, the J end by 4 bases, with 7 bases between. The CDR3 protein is CSVVQVYGYTF. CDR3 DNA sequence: TGCAGCGTTGTACAGGTCTATGGCTACACCTTC.

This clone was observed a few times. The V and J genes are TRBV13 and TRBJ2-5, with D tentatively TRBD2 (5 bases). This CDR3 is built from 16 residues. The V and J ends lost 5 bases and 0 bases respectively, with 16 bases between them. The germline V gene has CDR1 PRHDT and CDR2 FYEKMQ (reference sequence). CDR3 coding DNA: TGTGCCAGCAGCGGCGCAGCGGCAAGGTACCAAGAGACCCAGTACTTC. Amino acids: CASSGAAARYQETQYF.

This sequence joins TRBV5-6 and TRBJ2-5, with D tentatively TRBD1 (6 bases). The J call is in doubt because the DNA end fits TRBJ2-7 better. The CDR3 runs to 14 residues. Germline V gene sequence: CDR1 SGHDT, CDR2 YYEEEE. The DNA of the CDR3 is TGTGCCAGCAGCTCCAGAACAGGGTCCTACGAGCAGTACTTC. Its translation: CASSSRTGSYEQYF.

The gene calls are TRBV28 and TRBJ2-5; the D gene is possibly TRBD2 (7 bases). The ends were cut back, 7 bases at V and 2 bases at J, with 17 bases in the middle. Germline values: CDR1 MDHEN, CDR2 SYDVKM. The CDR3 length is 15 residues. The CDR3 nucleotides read TGTGCCAGCAAAATGGGCGGGGGCCTTCAAGAGACCCAGTACTTC. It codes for CASKMGGGLQETQYF.

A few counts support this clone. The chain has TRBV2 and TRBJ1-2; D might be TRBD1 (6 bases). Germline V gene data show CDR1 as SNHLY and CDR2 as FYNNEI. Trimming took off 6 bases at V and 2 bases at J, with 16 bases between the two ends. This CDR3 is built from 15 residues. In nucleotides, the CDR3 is TGTGCCAGCAGAGGATCCGGGACATTCAACTATGGCTACACCTTC. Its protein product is CASRGSGTFNYGYTF.

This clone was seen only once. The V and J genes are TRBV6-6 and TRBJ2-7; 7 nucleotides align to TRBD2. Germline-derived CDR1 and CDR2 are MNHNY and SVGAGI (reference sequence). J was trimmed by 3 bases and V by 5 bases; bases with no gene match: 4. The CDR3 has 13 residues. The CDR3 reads CASSQGLRYEQYF. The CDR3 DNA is TGTGCCAGCAGTCAGGGACTACGCTACGAGCAGTACTTC.

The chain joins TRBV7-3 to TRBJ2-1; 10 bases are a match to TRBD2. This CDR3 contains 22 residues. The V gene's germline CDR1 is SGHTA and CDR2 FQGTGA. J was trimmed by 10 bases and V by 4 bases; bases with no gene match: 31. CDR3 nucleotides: TGTGCCAGCAGCTCAGGCCAGATCCTCCTACTACCACCCGGACTAGCGGAGGGGGAGCAGTTCTTC. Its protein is CASSSGQILLLPPGLAEGEQFF.

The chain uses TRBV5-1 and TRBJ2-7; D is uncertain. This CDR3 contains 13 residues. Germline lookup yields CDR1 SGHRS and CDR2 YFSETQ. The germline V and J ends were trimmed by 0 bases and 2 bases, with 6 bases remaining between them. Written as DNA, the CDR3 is TGCGCCAGCAGCTTGGCAGAAACCTACGAGCAGTACTTC. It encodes CASSLAETYEQYF.

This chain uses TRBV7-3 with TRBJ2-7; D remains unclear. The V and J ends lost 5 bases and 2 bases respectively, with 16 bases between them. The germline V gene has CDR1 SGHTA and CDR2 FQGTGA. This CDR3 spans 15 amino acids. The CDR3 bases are TGTGCCAGCAGCAGTACTCTAGGTAGGGCCTACGAGCAGTACTTC. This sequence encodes CASSSTLGRAYEQYF.